The rows below give T cell receptor beta chains drawn from one sample of a study of somatic mutations in cytotoxic T cells in rheumatoid arthritis. Assay used: immunoSEQ multiplex PCR; TCRdb lists only in-frame clones, some missing. The data contain some 23,000 clones, roughly 80% of them singletons. The sample comprised CD8+ T cells sorted from blood. These receptors were obtained from an adult with rheumatoid arthritis. Both conserved end residues are part of each CDR3. The D gene is left open where the match is weak. A clone size is listed for some rows: how often the clone was seen (once, few, many), or a class if it is expanded.

clone_size	v_call	d_call	j_call	cdr3_nt	cdr3_aa
-	TRBV19	-	TRBJ2-2	TGTGCCAGTAGTGCCGGGACCGGGGAGCTGTTTTTT	CASSAGTGELFF
few	TRBV27	-	TRBJ1-2	TGTGCCAGCAAGCAGACGGGGGGTAGCTATGGCTACACCTTC	CASKQTGGSYGYTF
-	TRBV19	TRBD1	TRBJ2-1	TGTGCCAGTAGTATAGGAGGGGGCCACTACAATGAGCAGTTCTTC	CASSIGGGHYNEQFF
-	TRBV7-8	TRBD1	TRBJ1-2	TGTGCCAGCAGCTCCCCACAGGACAGGGGTCTGCGTGGCTACACCTTC	CASSSPQDRGLRGYTF
-	TRBV9	TRBD2	TRBJ2-5	TGTGCCAGCAGCACACCAGCGGGGGGGACCCCCCGAGGGACCCAGTACTTC	CASSTPAGGTPRGTQYF
once	TRBV7-3	TRBD1	TRBJ1-1	TGTGCCAGCAGCCAGACAGGGCCCGGGGTGAACACTGAAGCTTTCTTT	CASSQTGPGVNTEAFF
-	TRBV5-5	TRBD1	TRBJ1-3	TGTGCCAGCAGCTACTTGACAGGGAGCTCTGGAAACACCATATATTTT	CASSYLTGSSGNTIYF
-	TRBV11-2	-	TRBJ2-2	TGTGCCAGCAGCTTAATTGCCGGGGAGCTGTTTTTT	CASSLIAGELFF
few	TRBV4-1	-	TRBJ1-1	TGCGCCAGCGACCCTGTCGCGGGAGGGAGGACTGAAGCTTTCTTT	CASDPVAGGRTEAFF
-	TRBV15	-	TRBJ2-5	TGTGCCACCAGCCGCACCAGTGGGGGAATGGGCCAGTACTTC	CATSRTSGGMGQYF
-	TRBV4-1	-	TRBJ2-1	TGCGCCAGCAGCCCCCCGGGATGGGCTAATGAGCAGTTCTTC	CASSPPGWANEQFF
-	TRBV7-7	TRBD1	TRBJ2-2	TGTGCTAGCAGCATAGGACAGGGCACCGGGGAGCTGTTTTTT	CASSIGQGTGELFF
-	TRBV7-6	-	TRBJ1-5	TGTGCCAGCAGCTTAGGGGGGCCTTATAGCAATCAGCCCCAGCATTTT	CASSLGGPYSNQPQHF
-	TRBV6-1	TRBD1	TRBJ2-7	TGTGCCAGCATTCCGACCGGGACAGCCTACGAGCAGTACTTC	CASIPTGTAYEQYF
-	TRBV29-1	-	TRBJ1-1	TGCAGCGTTGAAGGGACAGAAGCTTTCTTT	CSVEGTEAFF
-	TRBV7-9	TRBD2	TRBJ2-1	TGTGCCAGCAGCTTAGTCGCTAGCGGCCTCAGTGAGCAGTTCTTC	CASSLVASGLSEQFF